This T cell receptor beta chain was sequenced in a study of T cells in Graves' hyperthyroidism and ophthalmopathy. This CDR3 region has 14 residues. V lost 4 bases and J lost 5, with 14 bases in between. This clonotype was counted ten times or more. Amplification targeted TCR beta CDR3 regions from RNA transcripts. When the TCR CDR3 underwent first-round RT-PCR, the HTBI primer set was used. Each CDR3 protein gets one entry after TCRdb re-called the multiplex PCR reads with MiXCR. Here the sample spans about 300,000 distinct CDR3 sequences, less than 20% being singletons. The sample comprised blood. This chain joins TRBV12-3 or TRBV12-4 and TRBJ2-5; maybe TRBD2 (6 bases). The origin of this receptor is a man in his forties or fifties with Graves' ophthalmopathy. CDR3 DNA: TGTGCCAGCAGTTCAGAAACGGGAGATGAGACCCAGTACTTC. Protein product: CASSSETGDETQYF.